Here is one TCR beta chain with its context. The CDR3 spans 16 residues. Trimming at V came to 11 bases and at J to 5 bases, leaving 19 bases not matched to a gene. Germline loops: CDR1 ENHRY, CDR2 SYGVKD. This sample is drawn from a study of cytomegalovirus exposure and HLA in healthy donors. Assay: immunoSEQ multiplex PCR; the TCRdb copy retains only in-frame clones and omits some. The sample yields about 180,000 clones, less than 85% seen once. Input material: PBMCs. The TCR comes from a man younger than 35 in good health and CMV-seropositive. This chain uses TRBV10-3 with TRBJ2-7, with 9 positions matching TRBD1. Written as DNA, the CDR3 is TGTGCCTCAAGCCGAGACCAGGGGACAGGGTCCGACGAGCAGTACTTC. It yields the protein CASSRDQGTGSDEQYF.